In its sample, the clone carrying this T cell receptor (beta chain) was seen a few times. Recovered participants had two consecutive negative NP/OP PCR tests, healthcare professional clearance, or symptom resolution. The sample comes from a study of blood T cell repertoires in COVID-19. Assay: immunoSEQ multiplex PCR; the TCRdb copy retains only in-frame clones and omits some. The sample records 150,000 or so clones, approximately 80% being singletons. Per the germline V gene, CDR1 is LGHDT and CDR2 is YNNKEL (reference sequence). This CDR3 is 14 amino acids long. V lost 3 bases and J lost 5, with 13 bases in between.

The specimen was PBMCs or T cells enriched from blood (not recorded which). V gene TRBV3-1 (or the pseudogene TRBV3-2) combines with J gene TRBJ1-1; D not certain. This clonotype was obtained from a man aged 40-50 years who had recovered from COVID-19. The CDR3 bases are TGTGCCAGCAGCCATACCGCGGGGAGGACTGAAGCTTTCTTT. Its protein is CASSHTAGRTEAFF.